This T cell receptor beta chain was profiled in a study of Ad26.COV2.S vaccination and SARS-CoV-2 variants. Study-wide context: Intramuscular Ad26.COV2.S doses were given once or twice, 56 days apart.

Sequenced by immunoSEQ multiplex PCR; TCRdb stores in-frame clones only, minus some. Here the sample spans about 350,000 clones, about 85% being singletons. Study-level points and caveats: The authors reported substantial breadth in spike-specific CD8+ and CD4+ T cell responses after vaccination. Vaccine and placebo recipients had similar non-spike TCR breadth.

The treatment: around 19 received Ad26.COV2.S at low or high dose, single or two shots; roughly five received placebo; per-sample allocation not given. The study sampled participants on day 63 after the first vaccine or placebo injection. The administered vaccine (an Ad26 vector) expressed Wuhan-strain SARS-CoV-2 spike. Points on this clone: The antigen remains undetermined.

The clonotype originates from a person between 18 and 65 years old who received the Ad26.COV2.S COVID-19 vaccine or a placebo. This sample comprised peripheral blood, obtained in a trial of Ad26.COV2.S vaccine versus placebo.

DNA of the CDR3: TGCGCCAGCGGTGAAGGCGTGATGCGAGATACGCAGTATTTT. This codes for CASGEGVMRDTQYF. The gene calls are TRBV4-3 and TRBJ2-3; D is unresolved. Trimming pared 8 bases from V and 5 bases from J, leaving 17 bases between. The CDR3 contains 14 residues. The germline V gene encodes CDR1 LGHNA and CDR2 YSLEER.